A single sample is the source of the 26 T cell receptor beta chains below, sequenced in a study of blood T cell repertoires in COVID-19. The repertoire was sequenced with immunoSEQ multiplex PCR; TCRdb's copy has only in-frame clones and lacks some. The table shows roughly 300,000 clones, with approximately 89% occurring only once. Sequenced input: PBMCs or T cells enriched from blood (not recorded which). All receptors come from a woman aged 25-40 years who had recovered from COVID-19.

The V call is TRBV6-5, the J call TRBJ2-2; 9 nucleotides agree with TRBD2. Germline-derived CDR1 and CDR2 are MNHEY and SVGAGI. The CDR3 is 16 residues long. Trimming at V came to 0 bases and at J to 7 bases, leaving 6 bases not matched to a gene. The CDR3: CASSYSRGGLGGELFF. In nucleotides, the CDR3 is TGTGCCAGCAGTTACTCGCGGGGGGGCCTCGGCGGGGAGCTGTTTTTT.

V and J are TRBV5-1 and TRBJ1-1; the match to TRBD1 covers 10 bases. This CDR3 comprises 14 residues. J gave up 4 bases and V 3 bases, and 3 bases lay outside the gene matches. Per the germline V gene, CDR1 is SGHRS and CDR2 is YFSETQ. CDR3 sequence: CASSSRTGGTEAFF. The CDR3 region has the DNA TGCGCCAGCAGCTCCAGGACAGGGGGCACTGAAGCTTTCTTT.

This chain's CDR3 is CASSHSPSGANVLTF. In DNA, the CDR3 is TGTGCCAGCAGCCACTCCCCCTCTGGGGCCAACGTCCTGACTTTC. The chain carries TRBV5-8 and TRBJ2-6; D gene ambiguous. V dropped 4 bases and J dropped 0 bases, with 8 bases sitting between them. This CDR3 comprises 15 residues. In germline, CDR1 is SGHTS, CDR2 YDEGEE.

The chain combines TRBV28 with TRBJ1-5; D is undetermined. The V gene's germline CDR1 is MDHEN and CDR2 SYDVKM. The CDR3 length is 16 residues. Trimming removed 6 bases from V and 0 bases from J, with 15 bases in between. CDR3 residues: CASRNRRLYSNQPQHF. For the CDR3, the DNA is TGTGCCAGCAGGAATAGGAGGCTGTATAGCAATCAGCCCCAGCATTTT.

The rearrangement joins TRBV11-2 to TRBJ2-1; TRBD1 aligns across 8 bases. This CDR3 contains 14 residues. Germline values: CDR1 SGHAT, CDR2 FQNNGV. With V trimmed by 5 bases and J by 6 bases, 6 bases remained unmatched. CDR3 region: CASSPRTGSNEQFF. The CDR3 DNA reads as TGTGCCAGCAGCCCACGGACAGGGAGCAATGAGCAGTTCTTC.

The rearrangement links TRBV2 to TRBJ1-4, with D possibly TRBD1 on 6 matching bases. Trimming took off 8 bases at V and 2 bases at J, with 15 bases between the two ends. Germline CDR1 and CDR2: SNHLY and FYNNEI. The CDR3 loop spans 15 amino acids. The CDR3 region has the DNA TGTGCCAGCGCATTACGGGGGGCTACTAATGAAAAACTGTTTTTT. Translation gives CASALRGATNEKLFF. The full variable domain, rest sourced from reference TRBV2 and TRBJ1-4, is EPEVTQTPSHQVTQMGQEVILRCVPISNHLYFYWYRQILGQKVEFLVSFYNNEISEKSEIFDDQFSVERPDGSNFTLKIRSTKLEDSAMYFCASALRGATNEKLFFGSGTQLSVL.

The V gene is TRBV19, the J gene TRBJ1-5; 11 bases agree with TRBD1. V shed 6 bases, J shed 0 bases, and the junction held 4 bases outside the gene matches. The CDR3 extends over 16 amino acids. Germline CDR1 reads LNHDA; CDR2 reads SQIVND (reference sequence). CDR3 residues: CASRGQGGLSNQPQHF. The CDR3 region has the DNA TGTGCCAGTAGGGGACAGGGGGGTCTTAGCAATCAGCCCCAGCATTTT.

The rearrangement uses TRBV15 and TRBJ1-2, with 8 positions matching TRBD1. CDR1 LNHNV and CDR2 YYDKDF come from the germline V gene (reference sequence). The CDR3 is made up of 14 amino acids. After removal of 3 bases from V and 6 bases from J, the junction contained 6 bases not matched to a gene. Here the CDR3 reads CATSSPGQVNGYTF. CDR3 DNA sequence: TGTGCCACCAGCAGCCCGGGACAGGTCAATGGCTACACCTTC.

The rearrangement links TRBV7-9 to TRBJ1-1, with D perhaps matching TRBD1 (5 bases). This CDR3 has 15 residues. V dropped 4 bases and J dropped 6 bases, with 18 bases sitting between them. In germline, CDR1 is SEHNR, CDR2 FQNEAQ (reference sequence). CDR3 sequence: CASSSDGGIRPEAFF. CDR3 nucleotides: TGTGCCAGCAGCTCTGATGGGGGGATTAGGCCTGAAGCTTTCTTT.

The table lists this clone with a few counts. The chain recombines TRBV7-9 with TRBJ1-6; D ambiguous. V was pared by 3 bases and J by 8 bases, with 8 bases between. The CDR3 contains 13 residues. The V gene's germline CDR1 is SEHNR and CDR2 FQNEAQ (reference sequence). This CDR3 reads CASSFAGDSPLHF. CDR3 DNA: TGTGCCAGCAGCTTCGCCGGGGATTCACCCCTCCACTTT.

J is TRBJ2-1 and V is TRBV15; maybe TRBD2 (6 bases). Trimming shortened V by 1 base and J by 4 bases, and 11 bases separated the two germline ends. Germline CDR1 and CDR2: LNHNV and YYDKDF (reference sequence). This CDR3 spans 15 amino acids. The CDR3: CATSRAPGEYNEQFF. As DNA, the CDR3 is TGTGCCACCAGCAGAGCGCCGGGGGAGTACAATGAGCAGTTCTTC.

This clone was counted between two and nine times. The chain combines TRBV5-1 with TRBJ1-4; a weak D match, TRBD1 (6 bases). Trimming took 0 bases from V and 6 from J, leaving 15 bases between them. CDR3 length equals 16 residues. Germline V gives CDR1 SGHRS, CDR2 YFSETQ. CDR3 residues: CASSLGGRAGDEKLFF. The CDR3 DNA reads as TGCGCCAGCAGCTTGGGGGGGCGAGCAGGAGATGAAAAACTGTTTTTT.

As concerns this clone: The junction differs from germline at one of its ends, possibly a read error. The chain employs TRBV7-7 and TRBJ2-2, with D perhaps matching TRBD1 (6 bases). The CDR3 has 15 residues. The germline gives CDR1 SSHAT, CDR2 FNYEAQ (reference sequence). In nucleotides, the CDR3 is TGTGCTAGCAGCTTAGCAGGGGCGGACACCGGGGAGCTGTTTTTT. It codes for CASSLAGADTGELFF.

There are a few counts of this clone. V and J are TRBV7-9 and TRBJ1-2; D perhaps matches TRBD1 (5 bases). The V and J ends lost 0 bases and 8 bases respectively, with 16 bases between them. Germline V lookup: CDR1 SEHNR, CDR2 FQNEAQ (reference sequence). The CDR3 consists of 15 residues. The CDR3 bases are TGTGCCAGCAGCTTAGCAACAGGACGAGGTGGAGGCTACACCTTC. Protein sequence: CASSLATGRGGGYTF.

The chain couples TRBV5-4 to TRBJ1-1; 7 bases match TRBD1. Trimming took 0 bases from V and 10 from J; bases not matched to a gene: 18. CDR1 and CDR2 from the germline V gene are SGHNT and YYREEE (reference sequence). The CDR3 is 17 residues long. As DNA, the CDR3 is TGTGCCAGCAGCTTGGCCGAGCAGAACAGGGGTCGTAGTGGAGCTTTCTTT. It translates to CASSLAEQNRGRSGAFF.

This chain uses TRBV4-1 with TRBJ2-7; 8 bases are shared with TRBD1. After removal of 4 bases from V and 2 bases from J, the junction contained 4 bases not matched to a gene. CDR1 and CDR2 (germline): MGHRA, YSYEKL. The CDR3 runs to 14 residues. DNA of the CDR3: TGCGCCAGCAGCCGCGGACAGGGCCCCTACGAGCAGTACTTC. Translating gives CASSRGQGPYEQYF.

This clone was seen just once. The rearrangement joins TRBV7-2 to TRBJ1-6; D perhaps matches TRBD1 (5 bases). CDR1 is SGHTA, CDR2 FQGNSA, per germline. The CDR3 has 15 amino acids. The ends were cut back, 1 base at V and 10 bases at J, with 14 bases in the middle. CDR3 protein: CASSLGSGFRSPLHF. DNA for the CDR3: TGTGCCAGCAGCTTAGGTTCAGGGTTTCGATCACCCCTCCACTTT.

The J gene is TRBJ2-1, the V gene TRBV19; the D gene is possibly TRBD2 (7 bases). Per germline, CDR1 LNHDA and CDR2 SQIVND (reference sequence). Trimming left V 5 bases short and J 4 bases short, with 12 bases between. The CDR3 extends over 14 amino acids. CDR3 bases: TGTGCCAGTAGTTGGGGGGGCCGGTACAATGAGCAGTTCTTC. It is translated as CASSWGGRYNEQFF.

V gene TRBV9 combines with J gene TRBJ2-1; 8 bases are shared with TRBD2. With V trimmed by 0 bases and J by 3 bases, 5 bases remained unmatched. Germline V CDR1 and CDR2: SGDLS, YYNGEE. This CDR3 comprises 16 residues. The CDR3 sequence is CASSVGPTSGYNEQFF. CDR3 nucleotides: TGTGCCAGCAGCGTAGGACCAACTAGCGGCTACAATGAGCAGTTCTTC.

In this sample, this clone turned up once. The chain combines TRBV9 with TRBJ2-3; TRBD2 might be the D (5 bases). CDR3 size: 14 residues. Trimming pared 0 bases from V and 2 bases from J, leaving 7 bases between. Germline lookup yields CDR1 SGDLS and CDR2 YYNGEE. CDR3 sequence: CASSVAGNTDTQYF. CDR3 DNA sequence: TGTGCCAGCAGCGTAGCGGGGAACACAGATACGCAGTATTTT.

The CDR3 DNA reads as TGTGCCAGCAGCTTAAGAGCTCCTAATGAAAAACTGTTTTTT. This gives the protein CASSLRAPNEKLFF. This chain uses TRBV7-8 with TRBJ1-4, with D unresolved. V lost 2 bases to trimming and J lost 3 bases, with 7 bases between them. Per germline, CDR1 SGHVS and CDR2 FQNEAQ. This CDR3 is built from 14 residues.

The gene calls are TRBV7-9 and TRBJ2-1; a weak D match, TRBD2 (5 bases). The CDR3 runs 13 residues. The V end was cut by 10 bases, the J end by 10 bases, with 20 bases between. Germline CDR1 reads SEHNR; CDR2 reads FQNEAQ (reference sequence). The CDR3 nucleotides are TGTGCCACCCCGGGGTCGGGGTTCCGGGAGCAGTTCTTC. Amino acid sequence: CATPGSGFREQFF.

A single count supports this clone. This rearrangement joins TRBV29-1 to TRBJ1-1; 8 bases match TRBD1. CDR3 length equals 13 residues. With V trimmed by 6 bases and J by 3 bases, 6 bases remained unmatched. Germline CDR1 reads SQVTM; CDR2 reads ANQGSEA. CDR3 nucleotides: TGCAGCGTCCGCAGGGGGCTTGACACTGAAGCTTTCTTT. This gives the protein CSVRRGLDTEAFF. The entire variable domain, with the rest obtained from reference TRBV29-1 and TRBJ1-1, is as follows: SAVISQKPSRDICQRGTSLTIQCQVDSQVTMMFWYRQQPGQSLTLIATANQGSEATYESGFVIDKFPISRPNLTFSTLTVSNMSPEDSSIYLCSVRRGLDTEAFFGQGTRLTVV.

Only a few counts were recorded for this clone. The chain carries TRBV11-2 and TRBJ1-4; D is ambiguous. The V end was cut by 3 bases, the J end by 6 bases, with 5 bases between. The CDR3 is 12 residues long. Germline CDR1 is SGHAT and CDR2 is FQNNGV. CDR3 in amino acids: CASSFSDEKLFF. CDR3 nucleotide sequence: TGTGCCAGCAGCTTCAGCGATGAAAAACTGTTTTTT.

The chain joins TRBV28 to TRBJ1-2, with TRBD1 identical over 9 bases. V dropped 5 bases and J dropped 4; count of bases not matched to a gene: 8. Germline V gene data show CDR1 as MDHEN and CDR2 as SYDVKM. The length of the CDR3 is 15 residues. CDR3 protein: CASSPQTGGAYGYTF. The CDR3 nucleotides are TGTGCCAGCAGTCCACAGACAGGGGGGGCCTATGGCTACACCTTC.

The chain links TRBV11-3 to TRBJ1-1; D ambiguous. V lost 5 bases to trimming and J lost 5 bases, with 12 bases between them. The CDR3 contains 13 residues. Germline CDR1 and CDR2: SGHNT and YENEEA. In nucleotides, the CDR3 is TGTGCCAGCAGCACCCGATCGGGTACTGAAGCTTTCTTT. The encoded protein is CASSTRSGTEAFF.